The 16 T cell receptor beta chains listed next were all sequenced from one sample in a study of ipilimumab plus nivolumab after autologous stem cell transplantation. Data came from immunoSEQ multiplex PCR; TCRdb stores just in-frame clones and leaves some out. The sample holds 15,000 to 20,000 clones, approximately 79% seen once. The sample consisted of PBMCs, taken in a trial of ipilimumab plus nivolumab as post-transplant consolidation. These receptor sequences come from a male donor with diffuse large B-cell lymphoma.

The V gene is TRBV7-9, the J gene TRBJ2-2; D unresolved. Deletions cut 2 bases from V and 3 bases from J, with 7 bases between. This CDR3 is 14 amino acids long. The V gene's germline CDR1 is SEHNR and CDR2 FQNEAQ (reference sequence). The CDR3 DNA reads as TGTGCCAGCAGCTTACTCCTGGACACCGGGGAGCTGTTTTTT. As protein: CASSLLLDTGELFF.

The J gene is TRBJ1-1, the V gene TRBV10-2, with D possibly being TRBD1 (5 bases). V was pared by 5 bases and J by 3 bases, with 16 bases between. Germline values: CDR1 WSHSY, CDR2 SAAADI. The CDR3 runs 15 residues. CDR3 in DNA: TGCGCCAGCAGTCGGGACGGAACGGGGGACACTGAAGCTTTCTTT. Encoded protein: CASSRDGTGDTEAFF.

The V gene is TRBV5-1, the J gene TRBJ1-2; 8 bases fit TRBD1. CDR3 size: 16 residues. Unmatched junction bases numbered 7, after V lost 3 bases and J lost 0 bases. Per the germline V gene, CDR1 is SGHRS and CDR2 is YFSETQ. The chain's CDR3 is CASSWGQDSPNYGYTF. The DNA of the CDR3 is TGCGCCAGCAGCTGGGGACAGGACTCACCTAACTATGGCTACACCTTC.

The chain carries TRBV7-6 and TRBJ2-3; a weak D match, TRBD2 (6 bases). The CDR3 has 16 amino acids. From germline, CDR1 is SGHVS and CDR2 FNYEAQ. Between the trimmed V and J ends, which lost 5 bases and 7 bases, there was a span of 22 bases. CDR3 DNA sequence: TGTGCCAGCAGCGCTACCCTGAGCGGAGGGCGGCATACGCAGTATTTT. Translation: CASSATLSGGRHTQYF.

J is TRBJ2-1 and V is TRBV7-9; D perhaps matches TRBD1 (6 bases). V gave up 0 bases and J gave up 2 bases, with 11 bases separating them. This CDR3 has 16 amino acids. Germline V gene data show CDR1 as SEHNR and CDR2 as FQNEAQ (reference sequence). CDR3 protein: CASSLALSGAYNEQFF. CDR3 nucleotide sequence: TGTGCCAGCAGCTTAGCGCTGTCAGGGGCCTACAATGAGCAGTTCTTC.

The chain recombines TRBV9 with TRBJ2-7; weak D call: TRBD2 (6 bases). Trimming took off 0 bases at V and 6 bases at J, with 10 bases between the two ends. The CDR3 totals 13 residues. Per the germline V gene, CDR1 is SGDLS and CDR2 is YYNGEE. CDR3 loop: CASSVDLTSEQYF. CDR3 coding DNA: TGTGCCAGCAGCGTAGACCTGACTAGCGAGCAGTACTTC. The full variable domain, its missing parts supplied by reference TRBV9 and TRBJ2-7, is DSGVTQTPKHLITATGQRVTLRCSPRSGDLSVYWYQQSLDQGLQFLIQYYNGEERAKGNILERFSAQQFPDLHSELNLSSLELGDSALYFCASSVDLTSEQYFGPGTRLTVT.

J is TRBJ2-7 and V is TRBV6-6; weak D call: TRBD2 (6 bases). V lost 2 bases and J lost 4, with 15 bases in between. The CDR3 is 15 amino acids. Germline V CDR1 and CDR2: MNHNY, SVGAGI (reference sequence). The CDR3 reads CASSYIRGAGYEQYF. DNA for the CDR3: TGTGCCAGCAGTTACATAAGGGGCGCGGGGTACGAGCAGTACTTC.

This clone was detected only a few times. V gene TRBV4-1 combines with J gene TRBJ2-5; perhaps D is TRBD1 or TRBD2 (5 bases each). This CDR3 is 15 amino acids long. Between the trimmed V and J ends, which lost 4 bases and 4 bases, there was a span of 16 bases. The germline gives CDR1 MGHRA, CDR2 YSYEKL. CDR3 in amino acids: CASSRAGVRGETQYF. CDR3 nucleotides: TGCGCCAGCAGCCGAGCCGGGGTGAGGGGAGAGACCCAGTACTTC.

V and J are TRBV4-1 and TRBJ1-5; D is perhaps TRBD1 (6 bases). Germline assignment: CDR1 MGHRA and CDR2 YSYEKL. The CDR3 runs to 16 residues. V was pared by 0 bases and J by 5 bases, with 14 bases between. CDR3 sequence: CASSQDGGLGHQPQHF. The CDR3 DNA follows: TGCGCCAGCAGCCAAGATGGGGGCCTAGGGCATCAGCCCCAGCATTTT.

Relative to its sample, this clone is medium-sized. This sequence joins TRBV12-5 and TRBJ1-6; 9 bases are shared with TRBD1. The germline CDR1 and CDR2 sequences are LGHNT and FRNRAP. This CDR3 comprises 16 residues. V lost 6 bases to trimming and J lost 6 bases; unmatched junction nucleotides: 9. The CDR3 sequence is CASGRVGTGSNSPLHF. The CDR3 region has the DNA TGTGCTAGTGGCCGGGTAGGGACAGGGTCTAATTCACCCCTCCACTTT. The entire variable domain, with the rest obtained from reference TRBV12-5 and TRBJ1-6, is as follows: DARVTQTPRHKVTEMGQEVTMRCQPILGHNTVFWYRQTMMQGLELLAYFRNRAPLDDSGMPKDRFSAEMPDATLATLKIQPSEPRDSAVYFCASGRVGTGSNSPLHFGNGTRLTVT.

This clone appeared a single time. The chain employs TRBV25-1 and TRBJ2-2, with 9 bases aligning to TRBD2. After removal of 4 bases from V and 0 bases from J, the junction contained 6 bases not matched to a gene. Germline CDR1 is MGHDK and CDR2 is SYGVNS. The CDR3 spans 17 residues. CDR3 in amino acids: CASSGGSGGSNTGELFF. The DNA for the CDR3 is TGTGCCAGCAGTGGCGGTAGCGGGGGCTCGAACACCGGGGAGCTGTTTTTT.

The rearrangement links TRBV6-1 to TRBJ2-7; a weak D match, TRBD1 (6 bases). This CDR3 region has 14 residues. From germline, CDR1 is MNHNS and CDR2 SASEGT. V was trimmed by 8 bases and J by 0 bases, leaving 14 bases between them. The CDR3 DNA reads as TGTGCCAGCCGAGGGCAGGGGAGCTCCTACGAGCAGTACTTC. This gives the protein CASRGQGSSYEQYF.

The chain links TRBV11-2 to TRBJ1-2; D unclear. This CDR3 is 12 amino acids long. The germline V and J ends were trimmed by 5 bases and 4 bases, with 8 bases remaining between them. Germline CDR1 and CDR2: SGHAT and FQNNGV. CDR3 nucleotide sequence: TGTGCCAGCAGCGAATTTACCTATGGCTACACCTTC. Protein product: CASSEFTYGYTF.

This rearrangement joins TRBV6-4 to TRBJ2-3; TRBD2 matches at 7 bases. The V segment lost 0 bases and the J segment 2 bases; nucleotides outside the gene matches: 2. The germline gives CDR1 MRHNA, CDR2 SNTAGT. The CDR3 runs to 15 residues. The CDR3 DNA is TGTGCCAGCAGTGACTCGACTAGCCCCACAGATACGCAGTATTTT. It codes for CASSDSTSPTDTQYF.

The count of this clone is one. The CDR3 loop reads CATSSRDTIEKLFF. CDR3 nucleotide sequence: TGTGCCACCAGCTCCCGGGACACGATTGAAAAACTGTTTTTT. The chain is built from TRBV15 and TRBJ1-4; D perhaps matches TRBD1 (6 bases). V lost 5 bases and J 7 bases, leaving 14 bases between the germline ends. The CDR3 runs to 14 residues. CDR1 and CDR2 from the germline V gene are LNHNV and YYDKDF (reference sequence).

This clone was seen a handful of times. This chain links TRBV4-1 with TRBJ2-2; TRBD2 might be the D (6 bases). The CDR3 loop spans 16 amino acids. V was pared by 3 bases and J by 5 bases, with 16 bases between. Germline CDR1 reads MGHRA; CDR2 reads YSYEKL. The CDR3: CASSQVSGRGTGELFF. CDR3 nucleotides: TGCGCCAGCAGCCAGGTTAGCGGTCGCGGGACCGGGGAGCTGTTTTTT.